The rows below give T cell receptor beta chains drawn from one sample of a study of long-term antiretroviral therapy in people with HIV. TCRdb keeps only in-frame clones here, not all; method: immunoSEQ multiplex PCR. Of about 20,000 clones listed, around four fifths are singletons. The sample in question was unsorted PBMCs, obtained roughly 4 years after starting antiretroviral therapy. The receptors come from a man between 18 and 35 years old with HIV. Both conserved end residues are part of each CDR3. Each record gives: J gene, V gene, clone size, D gene, CDR3 protein, CDR3 DNA. A D gene is named only where the DNA matches it firmly. Only some rows state a clone size, as once, few, many or a class for expanded clones.

TRBJ1-2 TRBV29-1 - TRBD1 CSVRQGTYGYTF TGCAGCGTTCGACAGGGTACCTATGGCTACACCTTC
TRBJ2-2 TRBV5-1 - TRBD1 CASSLGQGQGTGELFF TGCGCCAGCAGCTTAGGACAGGGGCAAGGCACCGGGGAGCTGTTTTTT
TRBJ1-4 TRBV23-1 - - CASSQSGGDENLFF TGCGCCAGCAGTCAATCGGGCGGAGATGAAAACCTGTTTTTT
TRBJ2-4 TRBV19 - - CASSRETGNKNIQYF TGTGCCAGTAGTAGAGAGACAGGTAACAAAAACATTCAGTACTTC
TRBJ2-1 TRBV19 - TRBD1 CASHRDRGPGEQFF TGTGCGAGCCACAGGGACAGGGGGCCCGGTGAGCAGTTCTTC
TRBJ2-2 TRBV6-5 few - CASRVLTGELFF TGTGCCAGCAGAGTCCTCACCGGGGAGCTGTTTTTT
TRBJ1-1 TRBV2 - - CASRGGPSTEAFF TGTGCCAGCAGGGGTGGGCCCAGCACTGAAGCTTTCTTT
TRBJ1-5 TRBV19 few - CASSSGGGNQPQHF TGTGCCAGTAGTTCCGGGGGCGGCAATCAGCCCCAGCATTTT
TRBJ2-5 TRBV5-8 - - CASSYPGVQETQYF TGTGCCAGCAGCTACCCGGGGGTGCAAGAGACCCAGTACTTC
TRBJ2-3 TRBV7-9 - TRBD2 CASSPGLLRGGADTQYF TGTGCCAGCAGCCCCGGGTTATTACGCGGGGGGGCAGATACGCAGTATTTT
TRBJ1-5 TRBV28 - - CASSLSGAGGNQPQHF TGTGCCAGCAGTTTAAGTGGGGCAGGGGGCAATCAGCCCCAGCATTTT
TRBJ1-6 TRBV6-1 - TRBD1 CASRDTGVSPLHF TGTGCCAGCAGGGATACAGGGGTTTCACCCCTCCACTTT
TRBJ1-2 TRBV11-2 - TRBD1 CASSLGQGAYGYTF TGTGCCAGCAGCTTGGGACAGGGGGCCTATGGCTACACCTTC
TRBJ1-4 TRBV27 - - CASRDVGGKLFF TGTGCCAGCAGGGATGTTGGGGGAAAACTGTTTTTT
TRBJ2-7 TRBV2 - TRBD2 CASSVRRGASLTSYEQYF TGTGCCAGCAGTGTGAGGCGGGGGGCATCTCTTACCTCCTACGAGCAGTACTTC
TRBJ2-6 TRBV2 - - CASIMGAVSGANVLTF TGTGCCAGCATTATGGGGGCTGTTTCTGGGGCCAACGTCCTGACTTTC
TRBJ1-1 TRBV5-1 - - CASSFRQMNTEAFF TGCGCCAGCAGCTTCCGACAGATGAACACTGAAGCTTTCTTT
TRBJ2-7 TRBV6-1 - - CASSEEEGSSYEQYF TGTGCCAGCAGTGAAGAGGAGGGGAGCTCCTACGAGCAGTACTTC
TRBJ2-3 TRBV11-2 - - CASSLLQGPDTQYF TGTGCCAGCAGCTTACTTCAGGGGCCGGATACGCAGTATTTT
TRBJ1-2 TRBV5-1 - TRBD1 CASSFTGDGYTF TGCGCCAGCAGCTTCACAGGGGATGGCTACACCTTC
TRBJ2-3 TRBV5-8 - TRBD2 CASTHSGASTDTQYF TGTGCCAGCACCCATAGCGGGGCTAGCACAGATACGCAGTATTTT
TRBJ1-6 TRBV5-1 - - CASSLGVVRDNSPLHF TGCGCCAGCAGCTTGGGGGTTGTCAGGGATAATTCACCCCTCCACTTT
TRBJ2-7 TRBV19 - - CASSIGRGEQYF TGTGCCAGTAGTATAGGCAGGGGCGAGCAGTACTTC
TRBJ2-5 TRBV29-1 - TRBD2 CSVSGLAGEETQYF TGCAGCGTCTCCGGACTAGCGGGGGAGGAGACCCAGTACTTC
TRBJ2-5 TRBV5-1 - TRBD2 CASSVSPSGAQETQYF TGCGCCAGCAGCGTCAGCCCTAGCGGAGCCCAAGAGACCCAGTACTTC
TRBJ2-3 TRBV27 - - CASSLYRGAGTDTQYF TGTGCCAGCAGTTTATATCGGGGGGCCGGCACAGATACGCAGTATTTT
TRBJ2-3 TRBV6-6 - - CAAAALAGSTDTQYF TGTGCCGCTGCAGCTTTGGCGGGGAGCACAGATACGCAGTATTTT
TRBJ2-2 TRBV12-5 - - CASGSRDSSPWTGELFF TGTGCTAGTGGTTCCCGTGACAGCTCCCCATGGACCGGGGAGCTGTTTTTT
TRBJ1-1 TRBV25-1 - - CASKHGGREGVAFF TGTGCCAGCAAGCACGGGGGCAGGGAAGGAGTAGCTTTCTTT
TRBJ1-2 TRBV6-1 - - CASSFGQGKGYGYTF TGTGCCAGCAGCTTCGGGCAGGGCAAAGGCTATGGCTACACCTTC
TRBJ1-1 TRBV5-1 - TRBD1 CASIDRAIMNTEAFF TGCGCCAGCATCGACAGGGCCATCATGAACACTGAAGCTTTCTTT
TRBJ2-7 TRBV27 - TRBD1 CASRLFPDRDRGLEQYF TGTGCCAGCAGACTTTTTCCCGACCGGGACAGGGGGCTCGAGCAGTACTTC
TRBJ2-3 TRBV11-1 few - CASSLVIVGSTDTQYF TGTGCCAGCAGCTTAGTAATTGTGGGCAGCACAGATACGCAGTATTTT
TRBJ2-2 TRBV6-1 - - CASSESHDTGELFF TGTGCCAGCAGTGAAAGTCATGACACCGGGGAGCTGTTTTTT
TRBJ2-5 TRBV5-6 - - CASSLELLRETQYF TGTGCCAGCAGCTTGGAACTCCTACGGGAGACCCAGTACTTC
TRBJ2-3 TRBV19 - - CASSISGGRDTQYF TGTGCCAGTAGTATAAGTGGGGGGCGGGATACGCAGTATTTT
TRBJ1-4 TRBV7-2 - TRBD1 CASSLALDRQGGNEKLFF TGTGCCAGCAGCTTAGCGCTGGACAGGCAGGGGGGTAATGAAAAACTGTTTTTT
TRBJ1-2 TRBV10-3 - - CAITTDLGYGYTF TGTGCCATCACCACTGACCTGGGGTATGGCTACACCTTC
TRBJ2-5 TRBV5-1 - - CASSLAGDYEETQYF TGCGCCAGCAGCTTGGCCGGTGACTATGAAGAGACCCAGTACTTC
TRBJ1-1 TRBV6-5 - - CASSPSGRLNTEAFF TGTGCCAGCAGTCCGTCAGGGCGCCTCAACACTGAAGCTTTCTTT
TRBJ2-1 TRBV7-2 - - CASSPLGTSYNEQFF TGTGCCAGCAGCCCCCTCGGGACTTCATACAATGAGCAGTTCTTC
TRBJ1-2 TRBV7-2 - - CASSFASSAGLGGYTF TGTGCCAGCAGCTTTGCAAGTTCGGCCGGACTAGGTGGCTACACCTTC
TRBJ1-2 TRBV28 - - CASLSGGYTF TGTGCCAGCCTCAGTGGCGGCTACACCTTC
TRBJ1-5 TRBV5-5 - TRBD1 CASSLARGQNQPQHF TGTGCCAGCAGCTTGGCCCGGGGACAGAATCAGCCCCAGCATTTT
TRBJ1-1 TRBV11-2 few - CASSLVPRRTEAFF TGTGCCAGCAGCTTAGTCCCCCGGAGAACTGAAGCTTTCTTT